These 8 T cell receptor beta chains originate from one sample sequenced in a study of T cell changes during pregnancy in multiple sclerosis (dated by TCRdb to between 2018 and 2021). Receptor libraries were prepared by the immunoSEQ multiplex PCR assay. TCRdb retrieved this table from immuneACCESS and kept in-frame rearrangements only. Not all clones are present; in checked studies, unresolved V genes account for under half, and no reason is known for the remainder. Within this sample are 72,000 or so clones, with 93% of them counted one time only. The top ten hold more than 2% of the sample. Sequencing was performed on peripheral blood, taken in the second trimester of pregnancy. All receptors derive from a female donor with multiple sclerosis, enrolled in a pregnancy study.

The rearrangement joins TRBV2 to TRBJ2-7, with 13 bases matching TRBD2. After removal of 6 bases from V and 5 bases from J, the junction contained 13 bases not matched to a gene. In germline, CDR1 is SNHLY, CDR2 FYNNEI. This CDR3 region has 17 residues. The CDR3 DNA sequence: TGTGCCAGCAGGGCTACTAGCGGGGGGGCCTTATGGGACGAGCAGTACTTC. Translated: CASRATSGGALWDEQYF.

The chain joins TRBV11-2 to TRBJ1-5; 11 bases fit TRBD1. Germline V CDR1 and CDR2: SGHAT, FQNNGV. The CDR3 totals 15 residues. The V segment lost 4 bases and the J segment 5 bases; nucleotides outside the gene matches: 4. The CDR3 DNA reads as TGTGCCAGCAGCTGGGACAGGGGGAGAGATCAGCCCCAGCATTTT. Translation: CASSWDRGRDQPQHF. Drawing the rest from reference TRBV11-2 and TRBJ1-5, the complete variable domain is EAGVAQSPRYKIIEKRQSVAFWCNPISGHATLYWYQQILGQGPKLLIQFQNNGVVDDSQLPKDRFSAERLKGVDSTLKIQPAKLEDSAVYLCASSWDRGRDQPQHFGDGTRLSIL.

The chain links TRBV19 to TRBJ1-6, with D maybe TRBD1 (6 bases). CDR3 length equals 15 residues. V gave up 6 bases and J gave up 7 bases, with 16 bases separating them. The germline CDR1 and CDR2 sequences are LNHDA and SQIVND (reference sequence). The CDR3, as DNA: TGTGCCAGTAGACCAACCGAGGGGGGGAATTCACCCCTCCACTTT. Residues: CASRPTEGGNSPLHF.

The V and J genes are TRBV19 and TRBJ1-1, with 7 bases aligning to TRBD1. After removal of 0 bases from V and 5 bases from J, the junction contained 9 bases not matched to a gene. The germline gives CDR1 LNHDA, CDR2 SQIVND (reference sequence). This CDR3 is built from 16 residues. The CDR3 reads CASSIDYLDRETEAFF. The CDR3 nucleotides are TGTGCCAGTAGTATAGACTACTTAGACAGGGAGACTGAAGCTTTCTTT.

The CDR3 here is CASSRTDSYEQYF. The CDR3, as DNA: TGTGCCAGTTCTAGGACAGATTCCTACGAGCAGTACTTC. The V and J genes are TRBV19 and TRBJ2-7; D is possibly TRBD1 (6 bases). V was clipped by 8 bases and J by 1 base, with 12 bases between them. Germline CDR1 reads LNHDA; CDR2 reads SQIVND (reference sequence). The CDR3 is 13 residues long.

This clone was recorded once. J is TRBJ1-6 and V is TRBV6-6, with D possibly being TRBD1 (6 bases). Trimming took off 5 bases at V and 7 bases at J, with 12 bases between the two ends. The CDR3 runs to 14 residues. CDR1 and CDR2 from the germline V gene are MNHNY and SVGAGI (reference sequence). DNA for the CDR3: TGTGCCAGCAGTAACAGGGAAAGGAATTCACCCCTCCACTTT. It encodes CASSNRERNSPLHF.

The J gene is TRBJ1-3, the V gene TRBV5-1; TRBD1 matches at 7 bases. The CDR3 spans 15 residues. Germline lookup yields CDR1 SGHRS and CDR2 YFSETQ. The V segment lost 0 bases and the J segment 2 bases; nucleotides outside the gene matches: 2. The CDR3 protein is CASSLDGTAGNTIYF. CDR3 DNA sequence: TGCGCCAGCAGCTTGGACGGGACAGCTGGAAACACCATATATTTT.

The V gene is TRBV11-2, the J gene TRBJ2-2; the match to TRBD2 covers 10 bases. Germline lookup yields CDR1 SGHAT and CDR2 FQNNGV. V lost 0 bases to trimming and J lost 7 bases; unmatched junction nucleotides: 11. This CDR3 contains 18 residues. CDR3 bases: TGTGCCAGCAGCTTAGACCCACTAGCGGGGTGGATGCGCGGGGAGCTGTTTTTT. Its translation: CASSLDPLAGWMRGELFF.